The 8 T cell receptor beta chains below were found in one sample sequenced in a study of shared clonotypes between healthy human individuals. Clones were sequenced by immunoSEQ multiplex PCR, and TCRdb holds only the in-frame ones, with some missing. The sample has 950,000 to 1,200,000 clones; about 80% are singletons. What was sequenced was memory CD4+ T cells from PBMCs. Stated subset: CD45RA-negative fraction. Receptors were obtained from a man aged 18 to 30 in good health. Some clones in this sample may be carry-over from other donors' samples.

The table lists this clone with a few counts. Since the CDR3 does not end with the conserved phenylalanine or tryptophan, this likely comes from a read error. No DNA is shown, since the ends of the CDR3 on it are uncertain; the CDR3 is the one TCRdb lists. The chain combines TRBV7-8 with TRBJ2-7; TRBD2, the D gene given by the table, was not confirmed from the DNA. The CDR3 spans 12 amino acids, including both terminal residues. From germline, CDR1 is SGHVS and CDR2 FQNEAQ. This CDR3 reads CASSLNGERRAM.

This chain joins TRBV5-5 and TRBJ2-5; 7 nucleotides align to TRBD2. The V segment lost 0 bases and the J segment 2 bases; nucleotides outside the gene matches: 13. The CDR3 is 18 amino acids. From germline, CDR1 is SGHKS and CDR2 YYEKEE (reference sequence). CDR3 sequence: CASSLDLRRAAGQETQYF. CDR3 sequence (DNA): TGTGCCAGCAGCTTGGACCTAAGGAGGGCAGCGGGGCAAGAGACCCAGTACTTC.

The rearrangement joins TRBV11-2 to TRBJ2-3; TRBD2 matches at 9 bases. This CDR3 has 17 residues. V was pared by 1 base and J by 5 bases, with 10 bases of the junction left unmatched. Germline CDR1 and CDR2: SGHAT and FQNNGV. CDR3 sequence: CASSLGPLAGAGDTQYF. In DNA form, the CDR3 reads TGTGCCAGCAGCTTAGGGCCCTTAGCGGGAGCTGGAGATACGCAGTATTTT.

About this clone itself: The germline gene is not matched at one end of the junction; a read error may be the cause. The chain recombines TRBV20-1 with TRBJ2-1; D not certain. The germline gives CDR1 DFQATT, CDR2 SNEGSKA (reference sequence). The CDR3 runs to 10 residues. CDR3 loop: CGAWYNEQFF. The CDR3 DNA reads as TGTGGCGCCTGGTACAATGAGCAGTTCTTC.

CDR3 sequence (DNA): TGTGCCAGCAGCCGACAGGGAGGGGGTTACGAGCAGTACTTC. Translating it yields CASSRQGGGYEQYF. The chain links TRBV11-2 to TRBJ2-7; D may be TRBD1 or TRBD2 (7 bases each). CDR1 SGHAT and CDR2 FQNNGV come from the germline V gene. The germline V and J ends were trimmed by 5 bases and 4 bases, with 15 bases remaining between them. The CDR3 spans 14 residues.

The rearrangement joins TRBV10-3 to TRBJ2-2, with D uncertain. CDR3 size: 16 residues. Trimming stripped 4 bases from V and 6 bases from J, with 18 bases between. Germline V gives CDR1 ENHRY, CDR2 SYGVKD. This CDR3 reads CAISGGRVNAAGELFF. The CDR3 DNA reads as TGTGCCATCAGTGGGGGTCGAGTCAACGCAGCCGGGGAGCTGTTTTTT.

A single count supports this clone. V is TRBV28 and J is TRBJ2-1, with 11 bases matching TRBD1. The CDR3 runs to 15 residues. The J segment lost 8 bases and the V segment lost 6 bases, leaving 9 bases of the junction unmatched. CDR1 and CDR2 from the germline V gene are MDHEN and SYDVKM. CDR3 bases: TGTGCCAGCAGGACCGGGACAGGGGGTTGGTATGAGCAGTTCTTC. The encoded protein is CASRTGTGGWYEQFF.

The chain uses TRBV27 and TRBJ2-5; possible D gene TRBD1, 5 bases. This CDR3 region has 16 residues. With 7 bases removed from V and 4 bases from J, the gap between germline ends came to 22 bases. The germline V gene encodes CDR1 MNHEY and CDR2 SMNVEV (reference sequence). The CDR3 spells CASMWNGAAGLETQYF. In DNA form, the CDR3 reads TGTGCCAGCATGTGGAACGGCGCTGCAGGGCTAGAGACCCAGTACTTC.